One and the same sample provided the 19 T cell receptor beta chains below, sequenced in a study of identical twins. TCRdb itself ran the 5' RACE reads through MiXCR, one entry per CDR3 protein. Here the sample spans about 900,000 distinct CDR3 sequences, around an eighth being singletons. These sequences were also reported in another study, on yellow fever vaccine responses in identical twins.

Sample: PBMCs. The receptor source for this set is a woman aged 18-29 years in good health.

This clonotype showed up just a few times. The gene calls are TRBV5-1 and TRBJ1-4, with TRBD1 as a possible D gene (5 bases). From germline, CDR1 is SGHRS and CDR2 YFSETQ. This CDR3 has 15 amino acids. Trimming removed 1 base at V and 3 bases at J, with 10 bases between. CDR3 in DNA: TGCGCCAGCAGCTTGTCAGGGCCCCCTAATGAAAAACTGTTTTTT. It yields the protein CASSLSGPPNEKLFF.

The genes are TRBV5-6 and TRBJ2-5; TRBD1 matches 9 bases. V was clipped by 1 base and J by 4 bases; unmatched bases: 2. Germline V gene sequence: CDR1 SGHDT, CDR2 YYEEEE. The CDR3 is 14 amino acids. In DNA, the CDR3 is TGTGCCAGCAGCTTGAGACAGGGGGTAGAGACCCAGTACTTC. Protein sequence: CASSLRQGVETQYF.

This rearrangement joins TRBV29-1 to TRBJ2-3, with 7 bases identical to TRBD2. The CDR3 length is 14 residues. The junction had 9 bases not matched to a gene; V was cut back by 7 bases and J by 2 bases. Germline-derived CDR1 and CDR2 are SQVTM and ANQGSEA. CDR3 region: CSATGGGITDTQYF. The CDR3 DNA is TGCAGCGCCACTGGCGGGGGTATCACAGATACGCAGTATTTT.

A remark on this clonotype: This could be a read error, since a much larger clone is one nucleotide away. The V gene is TRBV6-5, the J gene TRBJ1-5, with D unresolved. The CDR3 has 12 residues. Trimming removed 7 bases from V and 0 bases from J, with 4 bases in between. The V gene's germline CDR1 is MNHEY and CDR2 SVGAGI. CDR3 amino acids: CASKNSNQPQHF. DNA of the CDR3: TGTGCCAGCAAGAATAGCAATCAGCCCCAGCATTTT.

The V and J genes are TRBV12-3 or TRBV12-4 and TRBJ2-7, with D tentatively TRBD1 (6 bases). This CDR3 spans 13 amino acids. V lost 5 bases and J lost 2, with 10 bases in between. CDR3 nucleotide sequence: TGTGCCAGCAGTAAAAGGGGGACCTACGAGCAGTACTTC. Translated: CASSKRGTYEQYF.

This sequence joins TRBV12-3 or TRBV12-4 and TRBJ1-5, with D uncertain. This CDR3 spans 12 amino acids. Trimming removed 6 bases from V and 5 bases from J, with 8 bases in between. The CDR3 region has the DNA TGTGCCAGCAGATACGGAGATCAGCCCCAGCATTTT. Protein sequence: CASRYGDQPQHF.

V gene TRBV12-3 or TRBV12-4 combines with J gene TRBJ1-4; TRBD1 aligns across 7 bases. CDR3 length: 15 amino acids. With 6 bases clipped from V and 5 bases from J, the junction kept 9 bases outside the gene matches. In DNA, the CDR3 is TGTGCCAGCAGCCAGGACAGGAGCCGAAATGAAAAACTGTTTTTT. Translated, it gives CASSQDRSRNEKLFF.

This clonotype was detected ten times or more. The chain joins TRBV5-5 to TRBJ2-7; 7 positions match TRBD1. With 4 bases clipped from V and 3 bases from J, the junction kept 4 bases outside the gene matches. Germline lookup yields CDR1 SGHKS and CDR2 YYEKEE (reference sequence). The CDR3 totals 13 residues. CDR3 residues: CASSLTGIYEQYV. The CDR3 DNA reads TGTGCCAGCAGCCTGACAGGGATCTACGAGCAGTACGTC.

The chain uses TRBV20-1 and TRBJ1-2, with unresolved D. The CDR3 covers 14 residues. With 6 bases removed from V and 2 bases from J, the gap between germline ends came to 16 bases. CDR1 DFQATT and CDR2 SNEGSKA come from the germline V gene (reference sequence). The CDR3 bases are TGCAGTGCGAGCGACCAGCGGAACAACTATGGCTACACCTTC. This codes for CSASDQRNNYGYTF.

The V call is TRBV20-1, the J call TRBJ1-1, with TRBD1 identical over 9 bases. Trimming took 3 bases from V and 6 from J; bases not matched to a gene: 5. The CDR3 spans 13 residues. Looked up from germline, CDR1 is DFQATT and CDR2 is SNEGSKA (reference sequence). The CDR3 protein is CSASDRGIAEAFF. The CDR3 coding sequence is TGCAGTGCTAGTGACAGGGGGATAGCTGAAGCTTTCTTT.

The chain joins TRBV7-9 to TRBJ2-2; 9 bases fit TRBD2. The CDR3 sequence is 16 residues long. The V and J ends lost 5 bases and 4 bases, in that order; junction bases with no gene match: 8. CDR1 and CDR2 (germline): SEHNR, FQNEAQ (reference sequence). Here the CDR3 reads CASSLLAGVSTGELFF. CDR3 DNA: TGTGCCAGCAGCCTATTAGCGGGAGTGAGCACCGGGGAGCTGTTTTTT.

This clonotype was picked up a small number of times. This sequence joins TRBV20-1 and TRBJ2-7; tentatively, D is TRBD1 (6 bases). The germline gives CDR1 DFQATT, CDR2 SNEGSKA (reference sequence). This CDR3 region has 14 residues. Trimming shortened V by 4 bases and J by 0 bases, and 13 bases separated the two germline ends. This CDR3 reads CSAMGHNSSYEQYF. The CDR3 DNA sequence: TGCAGTGCTATGGGACACAACAGCTCCTACGAGCAGTACTTC.

This rearrangement joins TRBV11-2 to TRBJ2-5; perhaps TRBD2 as D (5 bases). Trimming removed 5 bases at V and 2 bases at J, with 15 bases between. The CDR3 spans 15 residues. Looked up from germline, CDR1 is SGHAT and CDR2 is FQNNGV. The chain's CDR3 is CASSRGYLSQETQYF. The CDR3 DNA reads TGTGCCAGCAGCCGGGGATACCTATCACAAGAGACCCAGTACTTC.

The chain employs TRBV4-1 and TRBJ2-3; no clear D. The CDR3 loop spans 14 amino acids. The V end was cut by 4 bases, the J end by 3 bases, with 11 bases between. Germline V lookup: CDR1 MGHRA, CDR2 YSYEKL. Here the CDR3 reads CASSPPPPTDTQYF. The CDR3 nucleotides are TGCGCCAGCAGCCCCCCTCCACCGACAGATACGCAGTATTTT.

The rearrangement uses TRBV10-3 and TRBJ2-1, with 8 bases lining up with TRBD2. From germline, CDR1 is ENHRY and CDR2 SYGVKD. CDR3 size: 12 residues. Trimming cost V 2 bases and J 13 bases; bases outside gene matches: 4. CDR3 in amino acids: CAISETGLAQFF. The CDR3 DNA reads as TGTGCCATCAGTGAGACAGGACTAGCTCAGTTCTTC.

The chain joins TRBV20-1 to TRBJ2-5; D not certain. Germline values: CDR1 DFQATT, CDR2 SNEGSKA (reference sequence). This CDR3 contains 17 residues. V lost 3 bases and J 1 base, leaving 21 bases between the germline ends. The DNA of the CDR3 is TGCAGTGCTAGCGAGAAGGCGTCTTGGGTCGGCCAAGAGACCCAGTACTTC. Residues: CSASEKASWVGQETQYF.

In this sample, this clonotype turned up a few times. This rearrangement joins TRBV20-1 to TRBJ2-7, with a tentative D call TRBD2 (6 bases). This CDR3 region has 14 residues. V was pared by 5 bases and J by 1 base, with 15 bases between. Per germline, CDR1 DFQATT and CDR2 SNEGSKA (reference sequence). The chain's CDR3 is CSALSRDLSYEQYF. Here the CDR3 DNA reads TGCAGTGCTCTGTCCCGGGACTTGTCCTACGAGCAGTACTTC.

The chain employs TRBV10-2 and TRBJ1-6; no definite D call. Trimming took 2 bases from V and 7 from J, leaving 9 bases between them. Germline V gene data show CDR1 as WSHSY and CDR2 as SAAADI. The CDR3 has 14 amino acids. The CDR3 DNA reads as TGCGCCAGCAGTGAGGCGGGCTTAAATTCACCCCTCCACTTT. Encoded protein: CASSEAGLNSPLHF.

The sample holds a few counts of this clonotype. The V call is TRBV13, the J call TRBJ2-7; a possible D gene is TRBD2 (6 bases). The V and J ends lost 4 bases and 0 bases respectively, with 16 bases between them. This CDR3 comprises 16 residues. CDR1 and CDR2 from the germline V gene are PRHDT and FYEKMQ (reference sequence). CDR3 loop: CASSSAGLWSSYEQYF. DNA for the CDR3: TGTGCCAGCAGCTCCGCGGGACTCTGGAGCTCCTACGAGCAGTACTTC.